What follows are 6 T cell receptor beta chains derived from one specimen sequenced in a study of a mutant IDH1 vaccine in newly diagnosed glioma. Profiled with immunoSEQ multiplex PCR; TCRdb holds only in-frame clones, not every one. The sample shows around 56,000 clones, roughly 77% of them seen only once. For these receptors, no antigen is known. Indicated time point: week 23, last vaccination. Topical imiquimod was applied with each vaccine dose, which held 300 ug of mutant IDH1 20-mer peptide. The sample consisted of PBMCs, taken from a glioma patient whose treatment included an IDH1 peptide vaccine. These receptors all stem from a woman between 35 and 50 years old with glioma. Some clones in this sample may be carry-over from other donors' samples.

This chain connects TRBV5-1 to TRBJ2-3; TRBD2 aligns across 8 bases. Looked up from germline, CDR1 is SGHRS and CDR2 is YFSETQ. The CDR3 runs to 17 residues. Losses at the gene ends were 4 bases for V and 0 bases for J; bases not matched to a gene: 10. DNA for the CDR3: TGCGCCAGCAGCCACCTGCGGGGCGGGGGGAGCACAGATACGCAGTATTTT. Translated, it gives CASSHLRGGGSTDTQYF.

The chain recombines TRBV4-1 with TRBJ1-5, with TRBD1 as a possible D gene (5 bases). Deletions cut 6 bases from V and 4 bases from J, with 19 bases between. The CDR3 has 16 residues. CDR1 and CDR2 (germline): MGHRA, YSYEKL. CDR3 protein: CASREETTGPNQPQHF. The CDR3 nucleotides read TGCGCCAGCAGAGAAGAAACGACGGGACCTAATCAGCCCCAGCATTTT.

The gene calls are TRBV19 and TRBJ1-1; TRBD1 matches at 8 bases. Germline-derived CDR1 and CDR2 are LNHDA and SQIVND (reference sequence). This CDR3 region has 11 residues. V gave up 7 bases and J gave up 6 bases; unmatched junction bases: 1. The CDR3 coding sequence is TGTGCCAGTAAGGACAGGGCTGAAGCTTTCTTT. As protein: CASKDRAEAFF.

The genes are TRBV5-4 and TRBJ1-4, with D tentatively TRBD1 (5 bases). The V gene's germline CDR1 is SGHNT and CDR2 YYREEE (reference sequence). The CDR3 runs 13 residues. Trimming removed 5 bases from V and 5 bases from J, with 10 bases in between. Here the CDR3 reads CASSPGTNEKLFF. CDR3 bases: TGTGCCAGCAGTCCCGGGACGAATGAAAAACTGTTTTTT.

This chain uses TRBV7-6 with TRBJ2-7; 9 nucleotides agree with TRBD1. CDR1 and CDR2 (germline): SGHVS, FNYEAQ. The CDR3 consists of 14 residues. Trimming at V came to 4 bases and at J to 7 bases, leaving 8 bases not matched to a gene. CDR3 sequence: CASSSNRGLGEQYF. Here the CDR3 DNA reads TGTGCCAGCAGCTCGAACAGGGGGCTGGGGGAGCAGTACTTC.

The CDR3 coding sequence is TGTGCCAGCAGGCCGCGACCGAACACTGAAGCTTTCTTT. Encoded protein: CASRPRPNTEAFF. The chain links TRBV6-6 to TRBJ1-1; D gene unclear. Germline-derived CDR1 and CDR2 are MNHNY and SVGAGI (reference sequence). V lost 6 bases to trimming and J lost 1 base, with 9 bases between them. The CDR3 is 13 amino acids.